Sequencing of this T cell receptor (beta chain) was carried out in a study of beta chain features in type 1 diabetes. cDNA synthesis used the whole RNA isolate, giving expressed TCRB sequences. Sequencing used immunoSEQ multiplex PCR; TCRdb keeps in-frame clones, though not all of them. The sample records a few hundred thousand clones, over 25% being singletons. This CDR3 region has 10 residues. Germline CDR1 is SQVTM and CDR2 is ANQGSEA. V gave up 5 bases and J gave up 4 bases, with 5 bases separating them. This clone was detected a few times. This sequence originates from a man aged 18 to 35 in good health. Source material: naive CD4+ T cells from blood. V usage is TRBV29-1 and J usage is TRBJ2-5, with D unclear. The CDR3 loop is CSVLRETQYF. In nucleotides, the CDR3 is TGCAGCGTTCTGAGAGAGACCCAGTACTTC.